What follows describes a single T cell receptor (beta chain). Assay: immunoSEQ multiplex PCR; the TCRdb copy retains only in-frame clones and omits some. The data hold about 74,000 clones, with 84% observed a single time. Germline V gene data show CDR1 as SGHTA and CDR2 as FQGNSA. The CDR3 is 13 amino acids. V was clipped by 5 bases and J by 6 bases, with 14 bases between them. This sample is part of a study of blood T cell repertoires in COVID-19. This clonotype originated in a man aged 65-85 years with acute or convalescent COVID-19. The J gene is TRBJ2-7, the V gene TRBV7-2; D is perhaps TRBD2 (5 bases). Sequenced: peripheral blood. The CDR3: CASSRGLQPEQYF. Here the CDR3 DNA reads TGTGCCAGCAGCCGCGGACTGCAACCCGAGCAGTACTTC.